This paragraph covers one TCR beta chain sequence. No antigen is known for it. The authors reverse transcribed all of the isolated RNA, so sequencing captured expressed TCRB transcripts. The data were produced by immunoSEQ multiplex PCR, yet TCRdb's version contains in-frame clones alone and is incomplete. The data hold around 250,000 clones, with roughly 13% observed a single time. The data were obtained in a study of beta chain features in type 1 diabetes. CDR3 length: 16 residues. V lost 6 bases to trimming and J lost 2 bases, with 17 bases between them. Per the germline V gene, CDR1 is SNHLY and CDR2 is FYNNEI. Study-level findings and limits: People with Type 1 diabetes carried modestly yet significantly shorter TCRB CDR3s in all four CD4+ subsets. The influence of HLA type on TCRB rearrangement stayed undetermined.

Sequencing was done on a sample of naive CD4+ T cells from blood. The genes are TRBV2 and TRBJ1-5; maybe TRBD1 (5 bases). The receptor was derived from a man younger than 40 with type 1 diabetes. CDR3 nucleotides: TGTGCCAGCAGGGACGGGGGGTTATTGGGCAATCAGCCCCAGCATTTT. Its protein product is CASRDGGLLGNQPQHF.